The rows below give T cell receptor beta chains drawn from one sample of a study of T cell responses to AZD1222 COVID-19 vaccine. This table comes from immunoSEQ multiplex PCR, and its TCRdb copy is limited to in-frame clones, with some not included. The sample lists approximately 140,000 clones, around 91% seen once, with 5.2% in the top ten. The input for sequencing was peripheral blood, taken on day 0 of AZD1222 vaccination. The receptor source for this set is an adult in good health. Both conserved end residues are part of each CDR3. A D gene is named only where the DNA matches it firmly. Where a row states a size, it is once, few, many or the class of an expanded clone; other rows omit it.

J,D,V,size,CDR3,DNA
TRBJ2-3,-,TRBV12-3/TRBV12-4,-,CASSRDTQYF,TGTGCCAGTTCGAGAGATACGCAGTATTTT
TRBJ1-5,TRBD1,TRBV15,-,CATSGTAISNQPQHF,TGTGCCACCAGCGGGACAGCGATCAGCAATCAGCCCCAGCATTTT
TRBJ2-1,TRBD2,TRBV11-1,-,CASSRTSGQYNEQFF,TGTGCCAGCAGCCGGACTAGCGGCCAATACAATGAGCAGTTCTTC
TRBJ1-4,TRBD1,TRBV7-9,-,CASSLRTGENEKLFF,TGTGCCAGCAGCTTAAGGACAGGCGAAAATGAAAAACTGTTTTTT
TRBJ1-6,TRBD1,TRBV6-5,-,CASIGQGNSPLHF,TGTGCCAGCATTGGACAGGGGAATTCACCCCTCCACTTT
TRBJ2-1,TRBD2,TRBV7-2,-,CASSRAPSGNNEQFF,TGTGCCAGCAGCCGCGCCCCTAGCGGGAACAATGAGCAGTTCTTC
TRBJ2-3,TRBD1,TRBV4-2,-,CASSQTRDRGRVGDTQYF,TGTGCCAGCAGCCAAACGCGGGACAGGGGACGTGTAGGAGATACGCAGTATTTT
TRBJ1-3,-,TRBV7-9,-,CASSLDRPTSGNTIYF,TGTGCCAGCAGCTTAGATCGGCCCACGTCTGGAAACACCATATATTTT
TRBJ1-2,TRBD1,TRBV13,-,CASSSTGSNYGYTF,TGTGCCAGCAGCTCGACAGGGAGTAACTATGGCTACACCTTC
TRBJ1-1,TRBD1,TRBV19,-,CASSTLDRETTEAFF,TGTGCCAGTAGTACCCTTGACAGGGAAACCACTGAAGCTTTCTTT
TRBJ2-5,TRBD2,TRBV9,-,CASSALSSGGETQYF,TGTGCCAGCAGCGCCCTCTCTAGCGGGGGAGAGACCCAGTACTTC
TRBJ2-2,-,TRBV28,-,CASTPQEGRENTGELFF,TGTGCCAGCACACCCCAGGAGGGGCGGGAGAACACCGGGGAGCTGTTTTTT
TRBJ2-7,-,TRBV9,few,CASSPGSSYEQYF,TGTGCCAGCAGCCCCGGGAGCTCCTACGAGCAGTACTTC
TRBJ1-1,-,TRBV20-1,-,CSAYDRRQAFF,TGCAGTGCTTATGACAGGAGACAAGCTTTCTTT
TRBJ1-5,-,TRBV4-2,-,CASSLRGADQPQHF,TGTGCCAGCAGCCTACGGGGGGCCGATCAGCCCCAGCATTTT
TRBJ1-5,TRBD1,TRBV9,-,CASSEGQVNQPQHF,TGTGCCAGCAGCGAGGGACAGGTTAATCAGCCCCAGCATTTT
TRBJ2-7,TRBD1,TRBV6-2/TRBV6-3,-,CASSHTTGVLHEQYF,TGTGCCAGCAGTCACACGACAGGGGTTCTGCACGAGCAGTACTTC
TRBJ1-1,TRBD1,TRBV5-1,-,CASSRDSFTEAFF,TGCGCCAGCAGCCGGGACAGCTTCACTGAAGCTTTCTTT
TRBJ2-3,-,TRBV6-2/TRBV6-3,-,CASSSLSTQYF,TGTGCCAGCAGTTCCTTAAGTACGCAGTATTTT
TRBJ2-5,-,TRBV9,-,CASSVEGGSVEETQYF,TGTGCCAGCAGCGTAGAGGGGGGCTCGGTCGAAGAGACCCAGTACTTC
TRBJ2-5,-,TRBV5-1,-,CASSSAGHVQETQYF,TGCGCCAGCAGCTCCGCGGGACACGTACAAGAGACCCAGTACTTC
TRBJ1-3,-,TRBV2,-,CASQDSRLTHSGNTIYF,TGTGCCAGCCAGGACAGCCGGTTAACCCACTCTGGAAACACCATATATTTT
TRBJ2-3,-,TRBV12-3/TRBV12-4,once,CASSVTDTQYF,TGTGCCAGCAGTGTAACAGATACGCAGTATTTT
TRBJ1-2,-,TRBV6-6,-,CASSYTRGFDGYTF,TGTGCCAGCAGTTACACCAGGGGCTTCGATGGCTACACCTTC
TRBJ1-2,-,TRBV7-8,-,CASSLVILATKSYGYTF,TGTGCCAGCAGCTTAGTCATTCTAGCGACAAAGAGCTATGGCTACACCTTC
TRBJ2-1,TRBD2,TRBV4-1,once,CASSQGRASGRKGEQFF,TGCGCCAGCAGCCAAGGCCGGGCTAGCGGGAGAAAAGGTGAGCAGTTCTTC
TRBJ2-5,TRBD1,TRBV6-5,-,CASSYGTAQETQYF,TGTGCCAGCAGTTACGGGACAGCACAAGAGACCCAGTACTTC
TRBJ1-3,TRBD1,TRBV19,-,CASSRQGFSGNTIYF,TGTGCCAGTAGTAGACAGGGGTTCTCTGGAAACACCATATATTTT
TRBJ1-1,TRBD1,TRBV4-2,-,CASSQRVGTDEAFF,TGTGCCAGCAGCCAAAGGGTTGGGACAGATGAAGCTTTCTTT
TRBJ2-5,-,TRBV5-1,once,CASSLVGQAVETQYF,TGCGCCAGCAGCTTGGTAGGGCAGGCGGTGGAGACCCAGTACTTC